This T cell receptor (beta chain) was captured by sequencing in a study of neurological immune-mediated disorders. Study-wide results and limits: In HTLV-1-associated myelopathy, TCR clonal expansion was greatest, and in multiple sclerosis it was least, below healthy controls.

This CDR3 region has 14 residues. With 6 bases removed from V and 4 bases from J, the gap between germline ends came to 15 bases. cDNA synthesis was performed by 5'RACE with 10-nucleotide random UMIs. Over 200 million TCR-beta sequences from 15-18 subjects came from every sequencing run. TCRdb re-derived calls from the 5' RACE reads in MiXCR, one entry per CDR3 protein. The sample includes about 48,000 distinct CDR3 sequences, around 10% seen only once; the top ten take around 21%. This clonotype came up many times. Its antigen is currently unknown. Unsorted libraries were generated from 2 million PBMCs held at -80 degrees C.

The genes are TRBV12-3 or TRBV12-4 and TRBJ2-5; D possibly matches TRBD1 or TRBD2 (5 bases each). This receptor was identified in a woman in her thirties or forties with HTLV-1-associated myelopathy (HAM/TSP). The specimen sequenced was PBMCs. The CDR3 reads CASSPRDPGETQYF. CDR3 nucleotide sequence: TGTGCCAGCAGCCCTCGGGACCCGGGAGAGACCCAGTACTTC.